This T cell receptor beta chain was captured by sequencing in a study of identical twins. TCRdb analysed the 5' RACE reads with MiXCR anew, one entry per CDR3 protein. The sample contains 450,000 or so distinct CDR3 sequences, 12% to 15% of which appear only once. V dropped 0 bases and J dropped 5; count of bases not matched to a gene: 7. CDR3 size: 16 residues. CDR1 is DFQATT and CDR2 is SNEGSKA in the germline V gene (reference sequence). Study findings and constraints: Surplus twin overlap in beta out-of-frame sequences was less pronounced. Compared with unrelated sharing, twin-shared out-of-frame alpha sequences had more low-probability sequences.

With regard to this clonotype: The antigen is unknown.

The sample also formed part of further work on yellow fever vaccine responses in identical twins.

This sequence joins TRBV20-1 and TRBJ2-1; 10 bases are a match to TRBD2. This sequence originates from a young woman in good health. The sequenced sample was CD4+ T cells sorted from blood. CDR3 protein: CSAREIAGGPDNEQFF. The DNA of the CDR3 is TGCAGTGCTAGAGAAATAGCGGGGGGCCCTGACAATGAGCAGTTCTTC.